The rows below give T cell receptor beta chains drawn from one sample of a study of glioma-infiltrating T cells after dendritic cell vaccination. The method was immunoSEQ multiplex PCR; TCRdb's version includes in-frame clones alone and lacks a portion of them. The sample contains 55,000 to 75,000 clones, about 80% of which appear only once. This material consisted of blood, taken after dendritic cell vaccination. Source of these receptors: a human donor with glioblastoma. The CDR3 runs from the conserved cysteine through the conserved F or W. The D gene is left open where the match is weak. Size values are once, few and many counts, or a class for expanded clones, and some rows have none.

>medium-sized|TRBD1|TRBJ1-1|TRBV19
TGTGCCGGGGGAGGGGGACAGGGGCCTTCCCCACCTAACCTTAACGCTGAAGCTTTCTTT
CAGGGGQGPSPPNLNAEAFF
>.|TRBD1|TRBJ2-7|TRBV6-1
TGTGCCAGCAGAGGCGGGGGACAGGGTCTCTACGAGCAGTACTTC
CASRGGGQGLYEQYF
>.|.|TRBJ2-2|TRBV7-7
TGTGCTAGCAGCTTCAGGGCGAACACCGGGGAGCTGTTTTTT
CASSFRANTGELFF
>once|TRBD1|TRBJ2-7|TRBV15
TGTGCCACCAGCAGAAACCTACGGGACAGTGTTCACGAGCAGTACTTC
CATSRNLRDSVHEQYF
>.|.|TRBJ1-2|TRBV6-5
TGTGCCAGCAGTTCCGGTTTCTATGGCTACACCTTC
CASSSGFYGYTF
>.|TRBD1|TRBJ2-5|TRBV5-1
TGCGCCAGCAGCTTTGTTCCAGGGGGAGAGACCCAGTACTTC
CASSFVPGGETQYF
>.|TRBD1|TRBJ1-2|TRBV6-1
TGTGCCAGCAGTGAATACATAGAACAGGGGTATGGCTACACCTTC
CASSEYIEQGYGYTF
>.|.|TRBJ2-7|TRBV6-5
TGTGCCAGCAGTTATATTTTGGGGGGGCCCGAGCAGTACTTC
CASSYILGGPEQYF
>.|TRBD1|TRBJ2-3|TRBV18
TGTGCCAGCGGTCCCGGGACAGCTGACACAGATACGCAGTATTTT
CASGPGTADTDTQYF
>.|.|TRBJ2-4|TRBV4-2
TGTGCCAGCAGCCGACGACTAGGGGGCCTAGCCAAAAACATTCAGTACTTC
CASSRRLGGLAKNIQYF
>few|TRBD2|TRBJ2-1|TRBV14
TGTGCCAGCAGCCGAGACCAGCGGGGTGAGCAGTTCTTC
CASSRDQRGEQFF
>.|.|TRBJ2-5|TRBV6-5
TGTGCCAGCAGTTTGGGACACCCACGGGAGACCCAGTACTTC
CASSLGHPRETQYF
>.|TRBD2|TRBJ2-2|TRBV19
TGTGCCAGTTGCGGAAGACTAGCGGGGGGCACCGGGGAGCTGTTTTTT
CASCGRLAGGTGELFF
>once|TRBD2|TRBJ2-1|TRBV19
TGTTCCCGGCTAGCGGGGTCCCAACAGTTCTTC
CSRLAGSQQFF
>once|TRBD2|TRBJ2-1|TRBV7-2
TGTGCCAGCAGCTTAAACGGGGGGACCTACAATGAGCAGTTCTTC
CASSLNGGTYNEQFF
>once|TRBD2|TRBJ2-1|TRBV4-3
TGCGCCAGCAGCCAAGATCGAGGCGGGGGGGATTACAATGAGCAGTTCTTC
CASSQDRGGGDYNEQFF
>.|TRBD2|TRBJ2-5|TRBV7-7
TGTGCTAGCAGCTTACACCAAGCGGGGGGGCCAGAGACCCAGTACTTC
CASSLHQAGGPETQYF
>.|TRBD2|TRBJ2-7|TRBV4-3
TGCGCCAGCAGCCAGGCTAGCGGGGACTACGAGCAGTACTTC
CASSQASGDYEQYF
>.|TRBD1|TRBJ2-7|TRBV10-3
TGTGCCAGCAACCGACAGGGGCATACCTACGAGCAGTACTTC
CASNRQGHTYEQYF
>.|TRBD1|TRBJ2-2|TRBV14
TGTGCCAGCAGCCACCGACAGGGGTCGGACACCGGGGAGCTGTTTTTT
CASSHRQGSDTGELFF
>.|.|TRBJ1-3|TRBV5-1
TGCGCCAGCAGCCGGAACAGGAACTCTGGAAACACCATATATTTT
CASSRNRNSGNTIYF
>.|.|TRBJ2-2|TRBV6-4
TGTGCCAGCAGTGCCCCGTCCGGGGAGCTGTTTTTT
CASSAPSGELFF
>.|.|TRBJ1-5|TRBV18
TGTGCCAGCTCACTAGAGCACGTGGATCAGCCCCAGCATTTT
CASSLEHVDQPQHF
>.|.|TRBJ2-1|TRBV25-1
TGTGCCAGCAGTTGGGCAGACTCCTACAATGAGCAGTTCTTC
CASSWADSYNEQFF
>.|TRBD2|TRBJ2-3|TRBV9
TGTGCCAGCAGCTTCACGGGGGGGGCGGCGGCCGCAGATACGCAGTATTTT
CASSFTGGAAAADTQYF
>.|.|TRBJ1-2|TRBV29-1
TGCAGCGTCGACACCTACACCTTC
CSVDTYTF
>.|.|TRBJ2-1|TRBV11-2
TGTGCCGTTGGGCATGATGAGCAGTTCTTC
CAVGHDEQFF
>.|TRBD1|TRBJ2-3|TRBV10-3
TGTGCCATCGAGGGTGGTAGGGGGCGCACAGATACGCAGTATTTT
CAIEGGRGRTDTQYF
>.|.|TRBJ2-1|TRBV4-3
TGCGCCAGCAGCCTCGAGGGGACTGCAAACAATGAGCAGTTCTTC
CASSLEGTANNEQFF
>few|TRBD1|TRBJ1-1|TRBV29-1
TGCAGCGCTGGGGACAGGGGGAGTGCTGAAGCTTTCTTT
CSAGDRGSAEAFF
>.|.|TRBJ2-2|TRBV5-5
TGTGCCAGCAGCCACCTCCAGGGGTCAGGGTCCGGGGAGCTGTTTTTT
CASSHLQGSGSGELFF
>.|.|TRBJ2-7|TRBV7-6
TGTGCCAGCAGCTTAGCGGAGTTCTCGGAGCAGTACTTC
CASSLAEFSEQYF
>.|TRBD2|TRBJ2-2|TRBV7-3
TGTGCCAGCAGCTTCAAGACTAGCGGCGCGAACACCGGGGAGCTGTTTTTT
CASSFKTSGANTGELFF
>few|TRBD1|TRBJ2-7|TRBV11-3
TGTGCCAGCAGCGACGGACAGGGGGCGTACGAGCAGTACTTC
CASSDGQGAYEQYF
>.|.|TRBJ1-1|TRBV7-2
TGTGCCAGCAGCCCTCGGACTGAGAACACTGAAGCTTTCTTT
CASSPRTENTEAFF
>few|.|TRBJ2-3|TRBV19
TGTGCCAGTAGTATCGGGGGAGGCACAGATACGCAGTATTTT
CASSIGGGTDTQYF
>.|TRBD1|TRBJ1-1|TRBV27
TGTGCCAGCAGTGAGGGGGCTAGCCGCGCTGAAGCTTTCTTT
CASSEGASRAEAFF
>.|.|TRBJ1-2|TRBV7-2
TGTGCCAGCAGCTTAGCGGGGGCCTATGGCTACACCTTC
CASSLAGAYGYTF
>.|.|TRBJ1-6|TRBV6-1
TGTGCCATCCAACAGAGAACCCCCCTTTCACCCCTCCACTTT
CAIQQRTPLSPLHF
>.|TRBD1|TRBJ1-2|TRBV27
TGTGCCAGCAGTCAAGAACAGGGGGCGGGTGGCTACACCTTC
CASSQEQGAGGYTF
>.|.|TRBJ2-2|TRBV6-5
TGTGCCAGCAGTTACTCGAGCATCACCGGGGAGCTGTTTTTT
CASSYSSITGELFF
>.|TRBD2|TRBJ2-1|TRBV9
TGTGCCAGCAGCGATACAAGCGGGGGGTATGAGCAGTTCTTC
CASSDTSGGYEQFF
>.|TRBD2|TRBJ2-3|TRBV18
TGTGCCAGCTCACCACCGGCCCAGCGGGGACTCACAGATACGCAGTATTTT
CASSPPAQRGLTDTQYF
>.|TRBD2|TRBJ2-3|TRBV7-3
TGTGCCAGCAGCTACGGGACTAGCGGAGTTACAGATACGCAGTATTTT
CASSYGTSGVTDTQYF
>.|.|TRBJ1-5|TRBV5-1
TGCGCCAGCAGCTTGGAGGGGGTGGATCAGCCCCAGCATTTT
CASSLEGVDQPQHF
>.|.|TRBJ2-7|TRBV7-2
TGTGCCAGCAGCTTAGTGGCCCGCGGGACCTACGAGCAGTACTTC
CASSLVARGTYEQYF
>.|TRBD2|TRBJ2-3|TRBV15
TGTGCCACCAGCAGACCGACGGGGGGGCCAAGAGATACGCAGTATTTT
CATSRPTGGPRDTQYF
>few|.|TRBJ1-4|TRBV4-1
TGCGCCAGCAGCCAAGCCCTGATGGGGGGGAACGAAAAACTGTTTTTT
CASSQALMGGNEKLFF
>.|.|TRBJ1-3|TRBV9
TGTGCCAGCAGCGCCGGGGGAGGAGGGGGAAACACCATATATTTT
CASSAGGGGGNTIYF
>.|TRBD1|TRBJ1-6|TRBV27
TGTGCCAGCAGTTTATTGGCAGGGGGCGAAGATTCCTATAATTCACCCCTCCACTTT
CASSLLAGGEDSYNSPLHF
>.|.|TRBJ1-5|TRBV30
TGTGCCTGGACCTCAGGGGCTGGTCAGCCCCAGCATTTT
CAWTSGAGQPQHF
>.|.|TRBJ1-2|TRBV5-1
TGCGCCAGCAGCTTGGCCTTGGCAGATCACTATGGCTACACCTTC
CASSLALADHYGYTF
>once|.|TRBJ2-3|TRBV11-2
TGTGCCAGCAGCCTTGCGGGCACAGATACGCAGTATTTT
CASSLAGTDTQYF
>.|.|TRBJ1-2|TRBV19
TGTGCCAGTGCTCCTCCTGCCGGGGGACTAGACTATGGCTACACCTTC
CASAPPAGGLDYGYTF